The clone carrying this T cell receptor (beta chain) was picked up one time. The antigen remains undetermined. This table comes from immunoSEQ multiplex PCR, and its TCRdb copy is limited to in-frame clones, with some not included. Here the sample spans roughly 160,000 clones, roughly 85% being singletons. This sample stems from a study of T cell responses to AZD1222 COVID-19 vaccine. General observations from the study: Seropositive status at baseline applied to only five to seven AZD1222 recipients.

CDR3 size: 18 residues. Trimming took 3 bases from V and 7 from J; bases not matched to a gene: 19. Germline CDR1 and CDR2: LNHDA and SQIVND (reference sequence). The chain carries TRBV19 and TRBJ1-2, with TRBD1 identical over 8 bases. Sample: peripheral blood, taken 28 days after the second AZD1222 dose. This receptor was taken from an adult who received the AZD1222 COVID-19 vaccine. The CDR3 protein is CASSIRGRGQEYVSGYTF. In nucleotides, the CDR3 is TGTGCCAGTAGTATTAGGGGCAGGGGGCAAGAATATGTGAGTGGCTACACCTTC.